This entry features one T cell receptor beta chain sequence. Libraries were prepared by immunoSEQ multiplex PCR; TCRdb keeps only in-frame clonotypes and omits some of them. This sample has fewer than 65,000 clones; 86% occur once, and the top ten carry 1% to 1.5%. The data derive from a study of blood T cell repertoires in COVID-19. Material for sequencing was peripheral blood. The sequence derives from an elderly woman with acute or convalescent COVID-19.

DNA of the CDR3: TGTGCCAGCAGTCGGCTTGGAGGAGCGGGAACGGTAGGGGCCAACGTCCTGACTTTC. Protein: CASSRLGGAGTVGANVLTF. The J gene is TRBJ2-6, the V gene TRBV7-3, with TRBD2 matching 7 bases. With 6 bases clipped from V and 4 bases from J, the junction kept 18 bases outside the gene matches. This CDR3 comprises 19 residues. Germline CDR1 and CDR2: SGHTA and FQGTGA.